This TCR beta chain was recorded in a study of shared clonotypes between healthy human individuals. Study details: Those who served as donors were two women and three men between the ages of 18 and 49.

The run depth of the assay was deep. As processed by the authors: ImmunoSEQ junction-only sequences lacked quality scores, so their filtering differed. TCRdb's copy holds only in-frame clones and misses some; the assay was immunoSEQ multiplex PCR. That table is the source of V, J and clone size, and D and trimming were worked out from the DNA. The table lists about 87,000 clones, around 47% of them singletons. This CDR3 contains 12 residues. Germline V gene data show CDR1 as SGHDT and CDR2 as YYEEEE. V was pared by 4 bases and J by 8 bases, with 9 bases between. Adult Caucasians living in Nashville, Tennessee made up all of the donors.

The source material was PBMCs. This chain uses TRBV5-6 with TRBJ1-4; D not certain. The receptor was isolated from a middle-aged woman in good health. Some clones in this sample may be carry-over from other donors' samples. Here the CDR3 DNA reads TGTGCCAGCAGCCAGGATGGCGAAAAACTGTTTTTT. It is translated as CASSQDGEKLFF.